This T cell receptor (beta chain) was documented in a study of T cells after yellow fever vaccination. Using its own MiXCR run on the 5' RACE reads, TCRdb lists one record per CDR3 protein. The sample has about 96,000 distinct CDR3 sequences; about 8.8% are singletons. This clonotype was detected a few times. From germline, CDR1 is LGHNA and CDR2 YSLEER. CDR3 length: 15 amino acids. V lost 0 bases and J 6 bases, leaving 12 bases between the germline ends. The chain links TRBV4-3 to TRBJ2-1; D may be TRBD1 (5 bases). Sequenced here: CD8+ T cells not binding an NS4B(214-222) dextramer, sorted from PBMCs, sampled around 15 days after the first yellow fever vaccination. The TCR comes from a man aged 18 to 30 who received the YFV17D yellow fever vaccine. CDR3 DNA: TGCGCCAGCAGCCAAGATGGTGGGGCGCTCAATGAGCAGTTCTTC. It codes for CASSQDGGALNEQFF.